These 23 T cell receptor beta chains were all obtained from the same sample, sequenced in a study of T-cell reconstitution after alpha-beta-depleted transplantation in children. Unique molecular identifiers were incorporated during preparation of the TCRbeta library. In TCRdb, the PCR reads were re-called with MiXCR into one record per CDR3 protein. This sample has around 600,000 distinct CDR3 sequences, with around 23% found just once. The sample was PBMCs, mostly from graft donor cells, taken 360 days after TCRalphabeta/CD19-depleted stem cell transplant. Receptors originate from a boy less than two years old who had a stem cell transplant for acute myeloid leukemia, so the T cells may come from the graft donor.

This clonotype was seen more than once but under ten times. The chain employs TRBV4-1 and TRBJ2-1; 9 nucleotides align to TRBD2. With 3 bases clipped from V and 9 bases from J, the junction kept 12 bases outside the gene matches. This CDR3 region has 16 residues. In germline, CDR1 is MGHRA, CDR2 YSYEKL. Here the CDR3 DNA reads TGCGCCAGCAGCCAGGAAGCGGCGGGGGGGCGGATTGAGCAGTTCTTC. Residues: CASSQEAAGGRIEQFF.

This clonotype was observed at least ten times. The chain has TRBV28 and TRBJ2-3, with 7 bases lining up with TRBD2. The V gene's germline CDR1 is MDHEN and CDR2 SYDVKM. This CDR3 region has 15 residues. The trim removed 5 bases at V and 2 bases at J, leaving 7 bases unmatched. The CDR3 here is CASSGPSGYTDTQYF. CDR3 bases: TGTGCCAGCAGTGGACCTAGCGGATACACAGATACGCAGTATTTT.

The genes are TRBV20-1 and TRBJ2-5; D remains ambiguous. The CDR3 is made up of 14 amino acids. Germline V gene lookup returns CDR1 DFQATT and CDR2 SNEGSKA (reference sequence). Trimming removed 3 bases from V and 1 base from J, with 12 bases in between. CDR3 DNA: TGCAGTGCTAGTTTGGCAGTCCTCCAAGAGACCCAGTACTTC. It is translated as CSASLAVLQETQYF.

There are a few counts of this clonotype. V is TRBV29-1 and J is TRBJ2-5; no firm D call. The germline gives CDR1 SQVTM, CDR2 ANQGSEA. The CDR3 covers 15 residues. V was trimmed by 4 bases and J by 2 bases, leaving 17 bases between them. CDR3 protein: CSVVGSTALQETQYF. CDR3 nucleotide sequence: TGCAGCGTTGTGGGATCCACCGCGTTGCAAGAGACCCAGTACTTC.

The chain uses TRBV20-1 and TRBJ2-3; 9 nucleotides line up with TRBD2. Germline V gene sequence: CDR1 DFQATT, CDR2 SNEGSKA (reference sequence). The CDR3 extends over 16 amino acids. V gave up 1 base and J gave up 2 bases; unmatched junction bases: 7. The CDR3 reads CSARVLAGPPTDTQYF. In nucleotides, the CDR3 is TGCAGTGCTAGAGTCCTAGCGGGGCCTCCCACAGATACGCAGTATTTT.

This clonotype was recorded at least ten times. The chain links TRBV20-1 to TRBJ2-3, with TRBD2 identical over 12 bases. J was trimmed by 4 bases and V by 3 bases; bases with no gene match: 2. Germline CDR1 DFQATT, CDR2 SNEGSKA (reference sequence). The CDR3 spans 14 residues. CDR3 sequence reads: CSARPSGGADTQYF. The DNA for the CDR3 is TGCAGTGCTAGGCCTAGCGGGGGGGCAGATACGCAGTATTTT.

This clonotype was detected ten times or more. The V and J genes are TRBV25-1 and TRBJ2-7; 7 bases are a match to TRBD1. This CDR3 is 15 amino acids long. V gave up 0 bases and J gave up 3 bases; unmatched junction bases: 5. Germline V gene sequence: CDR1 MGHDK, CDR2 SYGVNS. The CDR3 DNA is TGTGCCAGCAGTGAATACCAACAGGGGCGCTACGAGCAGTACTTC. Its protein is CASSEYQQGRYEQYF.

The rearrangement joins TRBV7-3 to TRBJ2-6; D uncertain. The CDR3 has 16 residues. V was shortened by 3 bases and J by 0 bases, with 9 bases between the two germline ends. The germline V gene encodes CDR1 SGHTA and CDR2 FQGTGA. CDR3 region: CASSLAPASGANVLTF. The DNA of the CDR3 is TGTGCCAGCAGCTTGGCCCCCGCCTCTGGGGCCAACGTCCTGACTTTC.

Concerning this clonotype itself: It may be a read error: a sequence one base away is much more abundant. The chain employs TRBV6-2 or TRBV6-3 and TRBJ2-7; no clear D. The CDR3 loop spans 11 amino acids. The germline V gene encodes CDR1 MNHEY and CDR2 SVGEGT. Here the CDR3 reads CASSDSYEQYV. The CDR3 nucleotides are TGTGCCAGCAGTGACTCCTACGAGCAGTACGTC.

The V call is TRBV7-9, the J call TRBJ1-1; D is uncertain. CDR3 size: 10 residues. Germline CDR1 and CDR2: SEHNR and FQNEAQ (reference sequence). The germline V and J ends were trimmed by 4 bases and 10 bases, with 7 bases remaining between them. The CDR3 coding sequence is TGTGCCAGCAGCTCCGGAGGAGCTTTCTTT. This encodes CASSSGGAFF.

V usage is TRBV6-1 and J usage is TRBJ2-7, with 8 nucleotides matching TRBD1. In germline, CDR1 is MNHNS, CDR2 SASEGT. The CDR3 covers 14 residues. With V trimmed by 4 bases and J by 4 bases, 6 bases remained unmatched. This chain's CDR3 is CASSGMTGEYEQYF. The CDR3 DNA sequence: TGTGCCAGCAGTGGGATGACAGGGGAGTACGAGCAGTACTTC.

V and J are TRBV7-9 and TRBJ2-7; D call uncertain. This CDR3 has 14 residues. Per the germline V gene, CDR1 is SEHNR and CDR2 is FQNEAQ (reference sequence). V lost 5 bases to trimming and J lost 3 bases, with 14 bases between them. The CDR3 region is CASSDEGRYYEQYF. The CDR3 bases are TGTGCCAGCAGCGATGAAGGGCGGTACTACGAGCAGTACTTC.

This clonotype was seen a few times. CDR3 DNA sequence: TGCAGTGCTAGAGAAGGGGGAAGTTACGAGCAGTACGTC. As protein: CSAREGGSYEQYV. The chain links TRBV20-1 to TRBJ2-7; D may be TRBD1 (6 bases). With 0 bases removed from V and 4 bases from J, the gap between germline ends came to 10 bases. The CDR3 has 13 residues. CDR1 and CDR2 from the germline V gene are DFQATT and SNEGSKA (reference sequence).

The rearrangement joins TRBV13 to TRBJ2-3; D is undetermined. Germline V gene lookup returns CDR1 PRHDT and CDR2 FYEKMQ (reference sequence). Trimming removed 6 bases at V and 2 bases at J, with 12 bases between. The CDR3 totals 14 residues. CDR3 loop: CASRESLLTDTQYF. The CDR3, as DNA: TGTGCCAGCAGGGAGTCTTTACTCACAGATACGCAGTATTTT.

This clonotype showed up just a few times. The V gene is TRBV20-1, the J gene TRBJ2-2, with 9 bases lining up with TRBD2. The CDR3 covers 18 residues. Per germline, CDR1 DFQATT and CDR2 SNEGSKA (reference sequence). After removal of 4 bases from V and 3 bases from J, the junction contained 15 bases not matched to a gene. DNA for the CDR3: TGCAGTGCTAACTCCCCTCCGGGTAGCGGGGGCTACACCGGGGAGCTGTTTTTT. Translating gives CSANSPPGSGGYTGELFF.

Many counts were recorded for this clonotype. CDR3 in DNA: TGCAGTGCTAGAGAAGCGGGCCAATACAATGAGCAGTTCTTC. Translated, it gives CSAREAGQYNEQFF. The chain has TRBV20-1 and TRBJ2-1; a weak D match, TRBD2 (6 bases). The CDR3 contains 14 residues. CDR1 is DFQATT, CDR2 SNEGSKA, per germline (reference sequence). The V gene lost 0 bases and the J gene lost 4 bases, with 10 bases spanning the gap.

This clonotype has just a few counts. This chain connects TRBV20-1 to TRBJ2-3, with D possibly being TRBD2 (6 bases). V lost 0 bases and J lost 0, with 16 bases in between. The CDR3 has 17 residues. CDR1 is DFQATT and CDR2 is SNEGSKA in the germline V gene (reference sequence). CDR3 sequence (DNA): TGCAGTGCTAGAGATACCCCTCGAGCGGGTAGCACAGATACGCAGTATTTT. Protein product: CSARDTPRAGSTDTQYF.

This clonotype was counted only a few times. The V and J genes are TRBV20-1 and TRBJ2-3, with 12 nucleotides matching TRBD2. Germline CDR1 reads DFQATT; CDR2 reads SNEGSKA (reference sequence). The CDR3 is 16 amino acids. V dropped 6 bases and J dropped 2; count of bases not matched to a gene: 9. CDR3 protein: CSAHPTSGRYTDTQYF. CDR3 nucleotides: TGCAGTGCGCACCCGACTAGCGGGAGATACACAGATACGCAGTATTTT.

This clonotype was observed a few times. This chain uses TRBV20-1 with TRBJ2-1, with 9 bases fitting TRBD2. V was pared by 2 bases and J by 7 bases, with 3 bases of the junction left unmatched. The CDR3 runs to 13 residues. Germline lookup yields CDR1 DFQATT and CDR2 SNEGSKA (reference sequence). The DNA of the CDR3 is TGCAGTGCTAGATCGGCGGGGGGGAATGAGCAGTTCTTC. Encoded protein: CSARSAGGNEQFF.

There are a few counts of this clonotype. CDR3 residues: CATTASGTNEQYF. CDR3 in DNA: TGTGCCACCACAGCCTCCGGGACGAACGAGCAGTACTTC. This chain connects TRBV10-3 to TRBJ2-7; D tentatively reads TRBD1 or TRBD2 (5 bases each). The germline V and J ends were trimmed by 10 bases and 5 bases, with 18 bases remaining between them. CDR3 length: 13 residues. CDR1 is ENHRY, CDR2 SYGVKD, per germline.

This clonotype was observed at least ten times. The rearrangement joins TRBV7-2 to TRBJ2-5; D possibly matches TRBD1 or TRBD2 (6 bases each). The CDR3 covers 16 residues. Trimming pared 3 bases from V and 1 base from J, leaving 15 bases between. Per germline, CDR1 SGHTA and CDR2 FQGNSA. CDR3 sequence reads: CASSFPLRGPQETQYF. The CDR3 DNA is TGTGCCAGCAGCTTCCCTCTACGGGGGCCCCAAGAGACCCAGTACTTC. The variable domain in full, completed from reference TRBV7-2 and TRBJ2-5, reads GAGVSQSPSNKVTEKGKDVELRCDPISGHTALYWYRQSLGQGLEFLIYFQGNSAPDKSGLPSDRFSAERTGGSVSTLTIQRTQQEDSAVYLCASSFPLRGPQETQYFGPGTRLLVL.

The chain has TRBV12-3 or TRBV12-4 and TRBJ2-7, with D perhaps TRBD1 (6 bases). CDR3 length: 13 residues. Trimming took off 1 base at V and 5 bases at J, with 9 bases between the two ends. The CDR3 sequence: CASSLETGHEQYF. The CDR3 DNA follows: TGTGCCAGCAGTTTAGAGACAGGACACGAGCAGTACTTC.

This rearrangement joins TRBV7-3 to TRBJ1-1; D gene ambiguous. The V end lost 2 bases, the J end lost 4 bases, and 11 bases lay between the germline ends. Germline CDR1 reads SGHTA; CDR2 reads FQGTGA. CDR3 size: 14 residues. CDR3 amino acids: CASSLGPWVTEAFF. CDR3 nucleotides: TGTGCCAGCAGCTTAGGACCTTGGGTCACTGAAGCTTTCTTT.